Sequencing of this TCR beta chain was carried out in a study of blood T cells in healthy people across ages. Germline V gene lookup returns CDR1 SEHNR and CDR2 FQNEAQ (reference sequence). Deletions cut 2 bases from V and 1 base from J, with 14 bases between. The CDR3 loop spans 16 amino acids. This clonotype was recorded a few times. What it binds is unknown. The second PCR ran roughly 7 to 12 cycles with a sample-barcoded 5' primer and J-beta primers. Every single cDNA molecule received a tag from a template-switch adaptor with 12 random nucleotides. TCRdb fed the 5' RACE reads into MiXCR, producing one record per CDR3 protein. The sample lists approximately 1.5 million distinct CDR3 sequences; roughly 32% were seen once. Findings and caveats of the study: In older individuals, TCR beta diversity per million T cells was lower, falling roughly linearly with age. As naive T cell percentage varied, TCR beta diversity correlated strongly with it. Unsorted PBMC input precluded a conclusive naive versus antigen-experienced comparison.

The source of this sequence is a woman under 40 in good health. This chain connects TRBV7-9 to TRBJ1-1; D is possibly TRBD1 (5 bases). The material sequenced was blood. The CDR3 here is CASSLFRGVGNTEAFF. In DNA, the CDR3 is TGTGCCAGCAGCTTATTTAGAGGGGTAGGGAACACTGAAGCTTTCTTT. Full variable domain (outside the CDR3, taken from reference TRBV7-9 and TRBJ1-1): DTGVSQNPRHKITKRGQNVTFRCDPISEHNRLYWYRQTLGQGPEFLTYFQNEAQLEKSRLLSDRFSAERPKGSFSTLEIQRTEQGDSAMYLCASSLFRGVGNTEAFFGQGTRLTVV.